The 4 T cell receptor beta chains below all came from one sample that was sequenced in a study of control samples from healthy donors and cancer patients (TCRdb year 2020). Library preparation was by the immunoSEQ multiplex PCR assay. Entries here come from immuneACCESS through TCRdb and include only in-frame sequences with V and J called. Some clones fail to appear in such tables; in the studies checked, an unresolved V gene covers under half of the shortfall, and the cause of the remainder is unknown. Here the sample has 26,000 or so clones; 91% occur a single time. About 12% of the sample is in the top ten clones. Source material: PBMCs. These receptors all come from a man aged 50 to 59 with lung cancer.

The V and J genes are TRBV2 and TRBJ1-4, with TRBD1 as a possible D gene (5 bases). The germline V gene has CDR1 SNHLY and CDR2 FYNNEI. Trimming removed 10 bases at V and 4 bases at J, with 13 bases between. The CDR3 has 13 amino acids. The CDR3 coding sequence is TGTGCCACCCGGACAAGCTATAATGAAAAACTGTTTTTT. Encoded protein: CATRTSYNEKLFF.

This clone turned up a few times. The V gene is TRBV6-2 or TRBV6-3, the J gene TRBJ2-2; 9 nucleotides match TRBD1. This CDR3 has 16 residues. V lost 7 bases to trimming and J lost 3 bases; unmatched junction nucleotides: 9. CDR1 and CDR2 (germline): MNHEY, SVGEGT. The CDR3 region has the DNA TGTGCCAGCACCCCCCCGGACAGGGGCGACACCGGGGAGCTGTTTTTT. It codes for CASTPPDRGDTGELFF.

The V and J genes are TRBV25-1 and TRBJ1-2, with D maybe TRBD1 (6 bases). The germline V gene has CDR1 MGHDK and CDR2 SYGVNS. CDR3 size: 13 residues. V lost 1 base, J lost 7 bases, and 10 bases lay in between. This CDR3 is CASSEWGQSGYTF. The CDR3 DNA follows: TGTGCCAGCAGTGAATGGGGGCAGAGTGGCTACACCTTC.

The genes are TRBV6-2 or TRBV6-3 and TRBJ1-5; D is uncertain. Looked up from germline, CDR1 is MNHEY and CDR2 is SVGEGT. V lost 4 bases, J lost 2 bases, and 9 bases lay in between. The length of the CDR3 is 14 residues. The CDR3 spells CASSSPRGNQPQHF. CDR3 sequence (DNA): TGTGCCAGCAGTTCCCCTAGGGGCAATCAGCCCCAGCATTTT.